Listed here is a single TCR beta chain. This specimen belongs to a study of T cell responses to AZD1222 COVID-19 vaccine. Trimming removed 7 bases at V and 6 bases at J, with 6 bases between. There are 10 residues in the CDR3. The germline CDR1 and CDR2 sequences are MNHEY and SVGAGI. The method was immunoSEQ multiplex PCR; TCRdb's version includes in-frame clones alone and lacks a portion of them. The data hold 90,000 or so clones, with roughly nine tenths observed a single time. The sample consisted of peripheral blood, taken on day 0 of AZD1222 vaccination. J is TRBJ2-5 and V is TRBV6-5; D remains ambiguous. This receptor was taken from an adult in good health. CDR3 nucleotides: TGTGCCAGCAACCTAAAGACCCAGTACTTC. This translates into CASNLKTQYF.